This passage covers 24 T cell receptor beta chains from one sample sequenced in a study of beta chain features in type 1 diabetes. Study findings and constraints: When Type 1 diabetes patients were examined, their TCRB CDR3s proved moderately but significantly shorter in all four CD4+ subsets.

These TCRs' antigens remain unknown. The authors reverse transcribed all of the isolated RNA, so sequencing captured expressed TCRB transcripts. The table came from immunoSEQ multiplex PCR; TCRdb's copy has only in-frame clones and leaves some out. The sample has 120,000 or so clones; about 17% are singletons. The sequencing sample was made of central memory CD4+ T cells from blood. These receptor sequences come from a man aged 30 to 39 with type 1 diabetes.

This clone was seen a few times. The rearrangement uses TRBV29-1 and TRBJ2-2, with 8 bases identical to TRBD2. V dropped 5 bases and J dropped 2; count of bases not matched to a gene: 4. The CDR3 is 14 residues long. The V gene's germline CDR1 is SQVTM and CDR2 ANQGSEA. The CDR3 here is CSVRGGLNTGELFF. The CDR3 DNA sequence: TGCAGCGTTCGCGGGGGGCTTAACACCGGGGAGCTGTTTTTT.

This clone was observed a handful of times. This CDR3 is CASSQSDWRDRGNSPLHF. Written as DNA, the CDR3 is TGCGCCAGCAGTCAATCGGACTGGAGGGACAGGGGGAATTCACCCCTCCACTTT. The gene calls are TRBV23-1 and TRBJ1-6; 11 nucleotides agree with TRBD1. TRBV23-1 is labeled an ORF, and its function is uncertain. The V segment lost 0 bases and the J segment 7 bases; nucleotides outside the gene matches: 8. This CDR3 is 18 amino acids long.

V gene TRBV2 combines with J gene TRBJ1-6, with 10 bases identical to TRBD1. This CDR3 contains 15 residues. CDR1 and CDR2 (germline): SNHLY, FYNNEI. V lost 6 bases and J lost 9; bases outside the gene matches: 8. The CDR3 DNA sequence: TGTGCCAGCAGGGATTTCCGGGACAGGGGTTCACCCCTCCACTTT. The encoded protein is CASRDFRDRGSPLHF.

A few counts support this clone. This chain's CDR3 is CASSPRLQGGNEQFF. The CDR3 DNA reads TGTGCCAGCAGCCCCCGATTACAGGGGGGGAATGAGCAGTTCTTC. V usage is TRBV11-2 and J usage is TRBJ2-1; a possible D gene is TRBD1 (8 bases). The length of the CDR3 is 15 residues. Germline CDR1 SGHAT, CDR2 FQNNGV. Trimming took off 5 bases at V and 7 bases at J, with 18 bases between the two ends.

In the case of this clone: A far larger clone lies a single base away; this is likely a read error. The V gene is TRBV4-1, the J gene TRBJ2-3; the match to TRBD2 covers 13 bases. This CDR3 is built from 19 residues. The germline gives CDR1 MGHRA, CDR2 YSYEKL. Unmatched junction bases numbered 14, after V lost 4 bases and J lost 4 bases. The chain's CDR3 is CASSPMTSGGTGYPDTQYF. DNA of the CDR3: TGCGCCAGCAGCCCTATGACTAGCGGGGGGACCGGGTATCCAGATACGCAGTATTTT.

This chain joins TRBV6-5 and TRBJ2-5; D possibly corresponds to TRBD1 (6 bases). CDR3 length: 13 amino acids. Trimming pared 6 bases from V and 2 bases from J, leaving 10 bases between. Germline V gene data show CDR1 as MNHEY and CDR2 as SVGAGI. The CDR3 here is CASRIRGQETQYF. The DNA for the CDR3 is TGTGCCAGCAGAATCAGGGGTCAAGAGACCCAGTACTTC.

This clone was seen ten or more times. The V and J genes are TRBV14 and TRBJ2-1, with a tentative D call TRBD2 (5 bases). The germline gives CDR1 SGHDN, CDR2 FVKESK. The CDR3 is 12 amino acids. Trimming cost V 4 bases and J 5 bases, with 6 bases left between them. CDR3 coding DNA: TGTGCCAGCAGCCCTAGCCACAATGAGCAGTTCTTC. This gives the protein CASSPSHNEQFF.

The table lists this clone with many counts. This chain uses TRBV6-5 with TRBJ2-7; D uncertain. The CDR3 is 15 amino acids. The V gene lost 0 bases and the J gene lost 4 bases, with 13 bases spanning the gap. Germline CDR1 and CDR2: MNHEY and SVGAGI. CDR3 coding DNA: TGTGCCAGCAGTTACTCGGGCCGATCCGCGTACGAGCAGTACTTC. This gives the protein CASSYSGRSAYEQYF.

This clone was seen only a few times. V and J are TRBV9 and TRBJ1-1; D gene unclear. This CDR3 spans 14 amino acids. Germline assignment: CDR1 SGDLS and CDR2 YYNGEE. V lost 0 bases to trimming and J lost 0 bases, with 6 bases between them. Here the CDR3 DNA reads TGTGCCAGCAGCGTAGAGGGCATGAACACTGAAGCTTTCTTT. Translated: CASSVEGMNTEAFF.

This clone has more than one count but fewer than ten. The V gene is TRBV29-1, the J gene TRBJ2-3; no firm D call. The germline gives CDR1 SQVTM, CDR2 ANQGSEA. Trimming cost V 1 base and J 2 bases, with 7 bases left between them. The CDR3 is 13 amino acids. The CDR3 DNA follows: TGCAGCGTTGAAGCGGTGGACACAGATACGCAGTATTTT. It codes for CSVEAVDTDTQYF.

The chain employs TRBV28 and TRBJ1-2, with a possible D match to TRBD1 (5 bases). The CDR3 sequence is 13 residues long. Germline CDR1 MDHEN, CDR2 SYDVKM. V lost 7 bases and J 6 bases, leaving 15 bases between the germline ends. This CDR3 is CASILGRGHGYTF. The CDR3 coding sequence is TGTGCCAGCATTCTGGGACGGGGACATGGCTACACCTTC.

This clone was counted a few times. V is TRBV7-8 and J is TRBJ2-7; TRBD1 aligns across 11 bases. The CDR3 has 18 residues. The trim removed 2 bases at V and 3 bases at J, leaving 12 bases unmatched. In germline, CDR1 is SGHVS, CDR2 FQNEAQ. CDR3 DNA: TGTGCCAGCAGCTTAAACAGGGGACAGGGGGTAAGCTTCTACGAGCAGTACTTC. It translates to CASSLNRGQGVSFYEQYF.

V usage is TRBV30 and J usage is TRBJ1-2; D not resolved. Trimming pared 7 bases from V and 8 bases from J, leaving 17 bases between. This CDR3 is built from 12 residues. Germline CDR1 GTSNPN, CDR2 SVGIG (reference sequence). The CDR3 loop is CALTKRRVGYTF. The CDR3, as DNA: TGTGCCTTGACAAAACGGCGCGTCGGCTACACCTTC.

The rearrangement joins TRBV4-3 to TRBJ2-3, with a tentative D call TRBD2 (6 bases). The CDR3 length is 15 residues. Trimming stripped 2 bases from V and 5 bases from J, with 14 bases between. Looked up from germline, CDR1 is LGHNA and CDR2 is YSLEER. DNA of the CDR3: TGCGCCAGCAGCCAAATAGCGGATTCTCTAGATACGCAGTATTTT. It is translated as CASSQIADSLDTQYF.

This clone was seen many times. CDR3 DNA sequence: TGCGCCAGCAGCGCCACGATGGGTGCGCAGTTCTTC. Its translation is CASSATMGAQFF. The rearrangement joins TRBV5-1 to TRBJ2-1; D gene uncertain. The V end was cut by 4 bases, the J end by 12 bases, with 14 bases between. This CDR3 has 12 residues. Germline V gives CDR1 SGHRS, CDR2 YFSETQ. Together with reference TRBV5-1 and TRBJ2-1, the CDR3 gives the full variable domain: KAGVTQTPRYLIKTRGQQVTLSCSPISGHRSVSWYQQTPGQGLQFLFEYFSETQRNKGNFPGRFSGRQFSNSRSEMNVSTLELGDSALYLCASSATMGAQFFGPGTRLTVL.

This clone was seen only a few times. J is TRBJ1-5 and V is TRBV2, with 9 bases aligning to TRBD1. Trimming at V came to 4 bases and at J to 7 bases, leaving 5 bases not matched to a gene. CDR3 length: 14 residues. CDR1 SNHLY and CDR2 FYNNEI come from the germline V gene. CDR3 sequence: CASSATGGRQPQHF. CDR3 bases: TGTGCCAGCAGTGCAACAGGGGGCAGGCAGCCCCAGCATTTT. The full variable domain, in which reference TRBV2 and TRBJ1-5 provide the parts outside the CDR3, is EPEVTQTPSHQVTQMGQEVILRCVPISNHLYFYWYRQILGQKVEFLVSFYNNEISEKSEIFDDQFSVERPDGSNFTLKIRSTKLEDSAMYFCASSATGGRQPQHFGDGTRLSIL.

This clone was observed a few times. V is TRBV11-2 and J is TRBJ2-3; possible D gene TRBD2, 6 bases. Germline CDR1 reads SGHAT; CDR2 reads FQNNGV. The V gene lost 3 bases and the J gene lost 5 bases, with 6 bases spanning the gap. This CDR3 is built from 12 residues. The CDR3 protein is CASSFGGDTQYF. In DNA, the CDR3 is TGTGCCAGCAGCTTCGGGGGAGATACGCAGTATTTT.

The table lists this clone with many counts. The chain has TRBV2 and TRBJ1-5, with a possible D match to TRBD1 (6 bases). The CDR3 spans 14 residues. V was shortened by 4 bases and J by 7 bases, with 14 bases between the two germline ends. The germline CDR1 and CDR2 sequences are SNHLY and FYNNEI. For the CDR3, the DNA is TGTGCCAGCAGTGGGATGGGGGGCCGACAGCCCCAGCATTTT. Protein: CASSGMGGRQPQHF.

This clone was counted only a few times. The rearrangement links TRBV29-1 to TRBJ2-5; the D call may be TRBD1 or TRBD2 (5 bases each). The CDR3 extends over 12 amino acids. Trimming removed 5 bases at V and 5 bases at J, with 12 bases between. The germline V gene encodes CDR1 SQVTM and CDR2 ANQGSEA. The DNA of the CDR3 is TGCAGCGTTCACTCTTGGGGGGAGACCCAGTACTTC. Translating it yields CSVHSWGETQYF.

In its sample, this clone was seen many times. This sequence joins TRBV10-3 and TRBJ1-2, with 7 bases matching TRBD1. Per the germline V gene, CDR1 is ENHRY and CDR2 is SYGVKD. V shed 11 bases, J shed 2 bases, and the junction held 2 bases outside the gene matches. The length of the CDR3 is 11 residues. CDR3 in amino acids: CASGQNYGYTF. In nucleotides, the CDR3 is TGTGCCTCGGGACAGAACTATGGCTACACCTTC.

This clone was seen more than once but under ten times. The genes are TRBV9 and TRBJ2-7, with 9 bases aligning to TRBD2. The trim removed 1 base at V and 5 bases at J, leaving 4 bases unmatched. There are 14 residues in the CDR3. The germline gives CDR1 SGDLS, CDR2 YYNGEE. The CDR3 nucleotides read TGTGCCAGCAGCGTATCAGCGGGGGGCCACGAGCAGTACTTC. Translating it yields CASSVSAGGHEQYF.

This clone was picked up many times. The CDR3 bases are TGTGCCAGTAGTAGGTTCGGGACTAGCATATCGCGGCAGTTCTTC. Protein product: CASSRFGTSISRQFF. The rearrangement links TRBV19 to TRBJ2-1; 9 nucleotides match TRBD2. V shed 4 bases, J shed 12 bases, and the junction held 13 bases outside the gene matches. The germline gives CDR1 LNHDA, CDR2 SQIVND (reference sequence). This CDR3 has 15 amino acids.

This clone was observed a few times. The J gene is TRBJ1-4, the V gene TRBV28; D gene uncertain. Germline V gene data show CDR1 as MDHEN and CDR2 as SYDVKM. Deletions cut 5 bases from V and 3 bases from J, with 4 bases between. The CDR3 extends over 12 amino acids. The CDR3 nucleotides are TGTGCCAGCAGTCCACCTAATGAAAAACTGTTTTTT. It is translated as CASSPPNEKLFF.

This chain links TRBV23-1 with TRBJ1-4; D uncertain. TRBV23-1 qualifies as an ORF whose function is uncertain. This CDR3 region has 14 residues. Trimming shortened V by 4 bases and J by 5 bases, and 11 bases separated the two germline ends. The CDR3 spells CASSPADPNEKLFF. Written as DNA, the CDR3 is TGCGCCAGCAGTCCCGCGGACCCGAATGAAAAACTGTTTTTT.